This is a list of T cell receptor beta chains from one sample in a study of regulatory T cells in long-lasting Graves disease. Using its own MiXCR run on the multiplex PCR reads, TCRdb lists one record per CDR3 protein. Among 310,000 or so distinct CDR3 sequences listed, roughly a fifth were seen once. Sequencing used peripheral blood mononuclear cells (PBMCs), obtained when the disease was refractory, from a patient treated with antithyroid drugs. All receptors come from a female donor with Graves disease. CDR3s leave out the opening cysteine and the closing phenylalanine or tryptophan. Some rows mark clone size as missing; the rest say once, few, many or name a class of expanded clone.

v_call,clone_size,cdr3_aa
TRBV28,many,ASRKYNEQF
TRBV19,.,ASSRSDPASEAF
TRBV18,.,ASSKSLSEGNTEAF
TRBV30,many,AWSGGRGNEKLF
TRBV20-1,few,SAGGQGKGSNQPQH
TRBV18,.,ASSRRDRDEQY
TRBV24-1,few,ATSDRSDRELF
TRBV7-2,.,ASSLAMSGQGFQQY
TRBV20-1,many,SGLAGGRSYEQY
TRBV20-1,few,SALPQPLREQY
TRBV2,many,ASITGQGGYGYT
TRBV11-3,many,ASSCNGTGGCAPGEY
TRBV4-3,.,ASSTLLAANTGELF
TRBV18,few,ASSRWLDYGYT
TRBV7-9,.,ASSRLAGDGYT
TRBV19,few,ASADRGNTEAF
TRBV9,.,ASSLGPGLAGARGETQY
TRBV20-1,.,SARGWRVLSYEQY
TRBV7-8,many,ASSPPKTGEETQY
TRBV6-2/TRBV6-3,many,ASSYSSGSPTGELF
TRBV2,many,ASTGTPYEQY
TRBV5-1,many,ASSSGGTGSYEQY
TRBV6-2/TRBV6-3,.,AGQRAPYNSPLH
TRBV27,.,ASSSGGTGFHEQY
TRBV30,many,AWSVQGNDIQY
TRBV7-9,.,ASSSPVDPSPD
TRBV12-3/TRBV12-4,.,ASSLKGRHQPQH
TRBV7-2,.,ASSRLASTNEKLF
TRBV18,.,ASSALGDTEAF
TRBV28,.,ASSGLAGVETQY
TRBV6-5,.,ASSYSGGPTEAF
TRBV3-1,.,ASSQPGLEETQY
TRBV18,few,ASSPLGTGPNTEAF
TRBV29-1,few,SVGRGGAGGYT
TRBV7-2,.,ASSIERGEQF
TRBV5-6,few,ASKYGTGNYGYT
TRBV5-8,few,ASSWGQGQGETQY
TRBV28,many,ASSSLKGIGTEAF
TRBV7-2,few,ASSSRQGAGNTIY
TRBV7-9,.,ASSPTAGRYNEQF
TRBV7-2,many,ASSLAKMAGRETQY
TRBV9,many,ASSAELAGGGETQY
TRBV20-1,.,SALAGGFPYNEQF
TRBV29-1,few,SVAPRGDLSYEQY
TRBV2,.,ASSLKRLNTEAF
TRBV19,.,ASLGPNRGEAF
TRBV20-1,.,SAREGPNTGELF
TRBV19,.,ASSSFTGRDNQPQH
TRBV3-1,few,ASSPQGNEQY
TRBV27,.,ASSSHDTEAF